The T cell receptor (beta chain) described here comes from a study of graft-versus-host responses after intestinal transplantation. At the level of the study: Transplant recipients had multivisceral, liver-intestinal, or isolated intestinal grafts. Each patient got anti-thymocyte globulin induction, then tacrolimus and steroids for roughly 3 years.

As for this clone: Its cognate antigen is unknown.

Study-level points and caveats: There were GvH clones found in recipient marrow, and some of them appeared first in ileum or blood.

TCRdb keeps only in-frame clones here, not all; method: immunoSEQ multiplex PCR. The sample consists of just over 70,000 clones, over 70% of them appearing once. Germline CDR1 reads SGHVS; CDR2 reads FQNEAQ. The V gene end was trimmed by 3 bases and the J gene end by 1 base; junction bases not matched to a gene: 5. The CDR3 consists of 18 residues. The sequence derives from a human donor who was the organ donor for an intestinal transplant. V gene TRBV7-8 combines with J gene TRBJ2-1; 14 bases agree with TRBD2. The source material was unstimulated CD4+ T cells sorted from spleen or lymph node cells, sampled before transplant. The DNA of the CDR3 is TGTGCCAGCAGCTTCGGGACTAGCGGGGGTCGTTCCTACAATGAGCAGTTCTTC. Amino acids: CASSFGTSGGRSYNEQFF.